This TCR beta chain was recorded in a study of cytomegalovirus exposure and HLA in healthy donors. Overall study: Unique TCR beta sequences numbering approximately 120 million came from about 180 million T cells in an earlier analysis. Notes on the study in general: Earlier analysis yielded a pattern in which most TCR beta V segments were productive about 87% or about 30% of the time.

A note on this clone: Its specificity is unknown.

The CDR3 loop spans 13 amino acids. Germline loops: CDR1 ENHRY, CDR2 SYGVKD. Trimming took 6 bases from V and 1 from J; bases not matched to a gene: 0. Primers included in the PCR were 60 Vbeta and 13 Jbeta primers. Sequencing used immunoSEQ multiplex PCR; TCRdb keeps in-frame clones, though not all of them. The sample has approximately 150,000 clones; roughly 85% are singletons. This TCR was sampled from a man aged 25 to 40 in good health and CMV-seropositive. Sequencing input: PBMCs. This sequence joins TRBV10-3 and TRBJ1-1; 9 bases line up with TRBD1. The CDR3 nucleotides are TGTGCCATCAGGGACAGGGGGAACACTGAAGCTTTCTTT. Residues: CAIRDRGNTEAFF.